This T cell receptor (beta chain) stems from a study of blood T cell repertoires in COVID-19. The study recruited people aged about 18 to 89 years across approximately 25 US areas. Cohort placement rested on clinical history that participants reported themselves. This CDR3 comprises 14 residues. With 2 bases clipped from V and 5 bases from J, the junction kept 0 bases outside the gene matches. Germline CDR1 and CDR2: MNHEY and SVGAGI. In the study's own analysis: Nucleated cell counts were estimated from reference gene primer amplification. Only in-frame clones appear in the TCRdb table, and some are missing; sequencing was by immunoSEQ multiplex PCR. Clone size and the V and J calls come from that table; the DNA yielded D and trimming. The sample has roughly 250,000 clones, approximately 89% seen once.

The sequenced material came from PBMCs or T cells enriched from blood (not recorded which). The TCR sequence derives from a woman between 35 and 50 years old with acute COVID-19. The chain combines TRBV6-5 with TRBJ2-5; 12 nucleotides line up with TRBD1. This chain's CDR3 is CASSYGTGGETQYF. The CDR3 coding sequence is TGTGCCAGCAGTTACGGGACAGGGGGCGAGACCCAGTACTTC.